The 25 T cell receptor beta chains listed next were all sequenced from one sample in a study of blood T cell repertoires in COVID-19. Repertoires were generated with immunoSEQ multiplex PCR, while TCRdb's copy carries only in-frame clones and drops some. This table has around 200,000 clones, approximately 84% appearing once. The sequenced sample consisted of peripheral blood. The receptor source for this set is a man between 35 and 55 years old with active or convalescent COVID-19.

CDR3 sequence (DNA): TGTGCCAGCAGTTTAGCGGGTCCCTCCTACGAGCAGTACTTC. Its translation: CASSLAGPSYEQYF. V usage is TRBV27 and J usage is TRBJ2-7; TRBD2 might be the D (5 bases). Germline V gene sequence: CDR1 MNHEY, CDR2 SMNVEV (reference sequence). V lost 2 bases and J lost 0, with 8 bases in between. This CDR3 spans 14 amino acids.

The chain couples TRBV9 to TRBJ2-1, with 8 nucleotides matching TRBD2. There are 15 residues in the CDR3. V was pared by 0 bases and J by 8 bases, with 7 bases of the junction left unmatched. Germline V gives CDR1 SGDLS, CDR2 YYNGEE. As DNA, the CDR3 is TGTGCCAGCAGCGTAGCGGGGGGGGCTGGTGATGAGCAGTTCTTC. Encoded protein: CASSVAGGAGDEQFF.

This clone has only one observation. The chain employs TRBV7-3 and TRBJ2-1; 7 bases map to TRBD1. CDR1 is SGHTA, CDR2 FQGTGA, per germline. The V gene end was trimmed by 2 bases and the J gene end by 0 bases; junction bases not matched to a gene: 4. The CDR3 spans 16 residues. The CDR3 protein is CASSLGWTGSYNEQFF. Here the CDR3 DNA reads TGTGCCAGCAGCTTAGGTTGGACAGGCTCCTACAATGAGCAGTTCTTC. Combining the CDR3 with reference TRBV7-3 and TRBJ2-1 gives the whole variable domain GAGVSQTPSNKVTEKGKYVELRCDPISGHTALYWYRQSLGQGPEFLIYFQGTGAADDSGLPNDRFFAVRPEGSVSTLKIQRTERGDSAVYLCASSLGWTGSYNEQFFGPGTRLTVL.

This clone has just one count. The V gene is TRBV27, the J gene TRBJ2-1; 10 nucleotides align to TRBD2. V was clipped by 7 bases and J by 4 bases; unmatched bases: 10. The germline V gene encodes CDR1 MNHEY and CDR2 SMNVEV (reference sequence). CDR3 size: 16 residues. In DNA form, the CDR3 reads TGTGCCAGCAACATTGGAGCGGGAGGGACATACAATGAGCAGTTCTTC. Encoded protein: CASNIGAGGTYNEQFF.

This chain uses TRBV19 with TRBJ2-5, with TRBD2 as a possible D gene (6 bases). The V gene lost 6 bases and the J gene lost 2 bases, with 13 bases spanning the gap. The CDR3 consists of 14 residues. Germline-derived CDR1 and CDR2 are LNHDA and SQIVND (reference sequence). The DNA of the CDR3 is TGTGCCAGTAGGTCGATTGGGGGGCAAGAGACCCAGTACTTC. Protein product: CASRSIGGQETQYF. Full variable domain (remainder filled in from reference TRBV19 and TRBJ2-5): DGGITQSPKYLFRKEGQNVTLSCEQNLNHDAMYWYRQDPGQGLRLIYYSQIVNDFQKGDIAEGYSVSREKKESFPLTVTSAQKNPTAFYLCASRSIGGQETQYFGPGTRLLVL.

This chain links TRBV28 with TRBJ2-5, with D perhaps TRBD2 (6 bases). The ends were cut back, 6 bases at V and 5 bases at J, with 13 bases in the middle. Germline V CDR1 and CDR2: MDHEN, SYDVKM. The length of the CDR3 is 13 residues. As DNA, the CDR3 is TGTGCCAGCAGGAACAGCGCGGGGGAGACCCAGTACTTC. It translates to CASRNSAGETQYF. The full variable domain, in which reference TRBV28 and TRBJ2-5 provide the parts outside the CDR3, is DVKVTQSSRYLVKRTGEKVFLECVQDMDHENMFWYRQDPGLGLRLIYFSYDVKMKEKGDIPEGYSVSREKKERFSLILESASTNQTSMYLCASRNSAGETQYFGPGTRLLVL.

This clone has just a few counts. This sequence joins TRBV27 and TRBJ1-1; 7 bases are a match to TRBD1. Germline CDR1 reads MNHEY; CDR2 reads SMNVEV (reference sequence). The CDR3 runs to 12 residues. V was clipped by 8 bases and J by 5 bases; unmatched bases: 5. CDR3 DNA: TGTGCCAGCCAAAACAGGGGTACTGAAGCTTTCTTT. Protein: CASQNRGTEAFF.

The chain joins TRBV30 to TRBJ2-5; TRBD2 aligns across 11 bases. V lost 3 bases to trimming and J lost 3 bases; unmatched junction nucleotides: 6. From germline, CDR1 is GTSNPN and CDR2 SVGIG (reference sequence). This CDR3 comprises 15 residues. The CDR3 sequence is CAWSPGLAGKETQYF. The CDR3 DNA reads TGTGCCTGGAGCCCCGGACTAGCGGGTAAAGAGACCCAGTACTTC.

The V gene is TRBV5-6, the J gene TRBJ1-2, with 9 nucleotides matching TRBD1. V dropped 0 bases and J dropped 4; count of bases not matched to a gene: 4. CDR1 is SGHDT, CDR2 YYEEEE, per germline. This CDR3 contains 15 residues. In DNA, the CDR3 is TGTGCCAGCAGCTTGGCCCCGGGACAGGGCTATGGCTACACCTTC. The encoded protein is CASSLAPGQGYGYTF.

This chain links TRBV11-2 with TRBJ2-3, with D possibly being TRBD2 (6 bases). Trimming took 3 bases from V and 1 from J, leaving 17 bases between them. The CDR3 extends over 17 amino acids. The germline gives CDR1 SGHAT, CDR2 FQNNGV. The CDR3 loop is CASSLRRGQAGTDTQYF. CDR3 bases: TGTGCCAGCAGCTTGAGGCGGGGCCAGGCAGGCACAGATACGCAGTATTTT.

The rearrangement uses TRBV5-8 and TRBJ1-5; no reliable D call. Trimming shortened V by 2 bases and J by 0 bases, and 21 bases separated the two germline ends. The CDR3 runs to 19 residues. Per the germline V gene, CDR1 is SGHTS and CDR2 is YDEGEE. DNA of the CDR3: TGTGCCAGCAGCTTCGGGAACCCCCGCGTCCTCTATAGCAATCAGCCCCAGCATTTT. Translation gives CASSFGNPRVLYSNQPQHF.

The chain has TRBV18 and TRBJ2-7; D is unresolved. The V end was cut by 3 bases, the J end by 3 bases, with 15 bases between. The CDR3 consists of 15 residues. Germline V CDR1 and CDR2: KGHSH, LQKENI. CDR3 DNA sequence: TGTGCCAGCTCACCGACGAGAACCCTAGACTACGAGCAGTACTTC. This sequence encodes CASSPTRTLDYEQYF.

The rearrangement joins TRBV28 to TRBJ1-4; a possible D gene is TRBD1 (6 bases). Germline CDR1 is MDHEN and CDR2 is SYDVKM. CDR3 length: 14 amino acids. Trimming took 3 bases from V and 8 from J, leaving 13 bases between them. CDR3 in amino acids: CASSFQGSGEKLFF. CDR3 nucleotide sequence: TGTGCCAGCAGTTTCCAGGGGTCGGGAGAAAAACTGTTTTTT.

This chain connects TRBV13 to TRBJ2-1; 11 nucleotides align to TRBD1. The CDR3 covers 16 residues. CDR1 is PRHDT and CDR2 is FYEKMQ in the germline V gene (reference sequence). The J segment lost 7 bases and the V segment lost 2 bases, leaving 7 bases of the junction unmatched. The chain's CDR3 is CASSLTGTGGRNEQFF. The CDR3, as DNA: TGTGCCAGCAGCTTAACCGGGACAGGGGGTAGGAATGAGCAGTTCTTC.

There are many counts of this clone. The chain joins TRBV6-1 to TRBJ2-2, with D tentatively TRBD2 (5 bases). With 2 bases removed from V and 5 bases from J, the gap between germline ends came to 6 bases. Looked up from germline, CDR1 is MNHNS and CDR2 is SASEGT. The CDR3 is 13 amino acids. CDR3 in amino acids: CASSERETGELFF. The CDR3 region has the DNA TGTGCCAGCAGTGAAAGGGAGACCGGGGAGCTGTTTTTT.

The genes are TRBV7-9 and TRBJ2-1; D is undetermined. Trimming pared 2 bases from V and 0 bases from J, leaving 8 bases between. The germline V gene encodes CDR1 SEHNR and CDR2 FQNEAQ (reference sequence). There are 15 residues in the CDR3. The CDR3 sequence: CASSLIPSSYNEQFF. In DNA form, the CDR3 reads TGTGCCAGCAGCTTAATCCCCAGCTCCTACAATGAGCAGTTCTTC.

The CDR3 reads CASSLSDRDNGYTF. CDR3 sequence (DNA): TGTGCCAGCAGTCTATCGGACAGGGACAATGGCTACACCTTC. This chain joins TRBV6-5 and TRBJ1-2, with 8 bases that match TRBD1. CDR3 length: 14 residues. Trimming removed 5 bases from V and 6 bases from J; junction bases left unmatched: 8. CDR1 and CDR2 from the germline V gene are MNHEY and SVGAGI.

The rearrangement joins TRBV12-5 to TRBJ2-7, with D maybe TRBD2 (6 bases). This CDR3 is 12 amino acids long. Trimming stripped 8 bases from V and 5 bases from J, with 13 bases between. Germline V gene data show CDR1 as LGHNT and CDR2 as FRNRAP. CDR3 nucleotide sequence: TGTGCTAGTTCTCGCGGGGCCCACGAGCAGTACTTC. Its protein product is CASSRGAHEQYF.

This chain joins TRBV19 and TRBJ1-1, with no clear D. This CDR3 comprises 12 residues. Germline V gives CDR1 LNHDA, CDR2 SQIVND (reference sequence). V was shortened by 7 bases and J by 1 base, with 7 bases between the two germline ends. CDR3 loop: CASISGNTEAFF. DNA of the CDR3: TGTGCCAGTATAAGCGGGAACACTGAAGCTTTCTTT.

A single count supports this clone. J is TRBJ2-5 and V is TRBV7-9; 8 bases map to TRBD2. This CDR3 spans 14 amino acids. CDR1 is SEHNR and CDR2 is FQNEAQ in the germline V gene (reference sequence). Trimming removed 5 bases from V and 3 bases from J; junction bases left unmatched: 5. The CDR3 here is CASSLTSGKETQYF. CDR3 DNA sequence: TGTGCCAGCAGCCTAACTAGCGGCAAAGAGACCCAGTACTTC.

The J gene is TRBJ1-5, the V gene TRBV28, with 8 bases fitting TRBD1. CDR1 is MDHEN, CDR2 SYDVKM, per germline. The length of the CDR3 is 15 residues. V gave up 3 bases and J gave up 9 bases; unmatched junction bases: 10. CDR3 residues: CASSFRTGFGRPQHF. The CDR3 nucleotides are TGTGCCAGCAGTTTCCGGACAGGGTTTGGGAGGCCCCAGCATTTT.

There are a few counts of this clone. Additional DNA sequences in this sample encode the identical CDR3. The CDR3 region has the DNA TGTGCCAGCTCACCACCCCTTACAGGGGCGCCCTACGAGCAGTACTTC. This encodes CASSPPLTGAPYEQYF. The V and J genes are TRBV18 and TRBJ2-7; 7 bases map to TRBD1. Germline lookup yields CDR1 KGHSH and CDR2 LQKENI. With 0 bases clipped from V and 2 bases from J, the junction kept 7 bases outside the gene matches. CDR3 length: 16 residues.

V is TRBV5-1 and J is TRBJ2-7; D not certain. Germline V gene data show CDR1 as SGHRS and CDR2 as YFSETQ. This CDR3 contains 12 residues. Trimming shortened V by 1 base and J by 1 base, and 3 bases separated the two germline ends. The CDR3 region is CASSLPSYEQYF. The CDR3, as DNA: TGCGCCAGCAGCTTGCCGTCCTACGAGCAGTACTTC.

The gene calls are TRBV11-2 and TRBJ2-5; 14 bases agree with TRBD2. CDR3 size: 17 residues. V was clipped by 4 bases and J by 4 bases; unmatched bases: 8. CDR1 and CDR2 from the germline V gene are SGHAT and FQNNGV. CDR3 DNA: TGTGCCAGCAGCTATTTGGGACTAGCGGGAGCTGGAGAGACCCAGTACTTC. Protein: CASSYLGLAGAGETQYF.

The chain recombines TRBV5-6 with TRBJ2-7; D unclear. Germline-derived CDR1 and CDR2 are SGHDT and YYEEEE. V dropped 0 bases and J dropped 1 base, with 8 bases sitting between them. The CDR3 extends over 14 amino acids. The CDR3 here is CASSLVRQSYEQYF. In DNA form, the CDR3 reads TGTGCCAGCAGCTTGGTGCGGCAGTCCTACGAGCAGTACTTC.